The sequence of this T cell receptor (beta chain) was determined in a study of T cells after yellow fever vaccination. Study results and caveats: Clones that expanded after primary vaccination mostly reappeared after the booster (approximately 96% CD4, 75% to 90% CD8). The bulk population could contribute abundant contaminating clonotypes to FACS-sorted repertoires.

V was pared by 8 bases and J by 2 bases, with 8 bases of the junction left unmatched. The germline gives CDR1 MNHNS, CDR2 SASEGT. The CDR3 sequence is 15 residues long. Template switching with 5'RACE generated the TCR cDNA and added a universal primer site and UMIs. Each CDR3 protein is one row after TCRdb ran MiXCR on the 5' RACE reads. The table lists about 320,000 distinct CDR3 sequences, around 4.3% of them singletons. This clonotype has at least ten counts. Its antigen is unknown. Here the sequenced sample was PBMCs, taken 15 days after the yellow fever booster vaccination. This sequence was found in a young man who received the YFV17D yellow fever vaccine. The J gene is TRBJ2-3, the V gene TRBV6-1; the match to TRBD2 covers 9 bases. The CDR3 coding sequence is TGTGCCAGCGTGCGGCTAGCGGGATACACAGATACGCAGTATTTT. Its translation: CASVRLAGYTDTQYF.